These T cell receptor beta chains were read from a single sample in a study of T cells expressing NK-cell markers. TCRdb reprocessed the 5' RACE reads and keeps a single row for each CDR3 protein, giving no DNA. This sample's table reports over 150,000 distinct CDR3 sequences. The sample consisted of blood T cells: a sorted CD56 or NKG2C T cell subset, CD4+ or CD8+ T cells, or bulk PBMC T cells (not recorded which). The origin of the receptors is a woman in her forties or fifties in good health. Each CDR3 is given with its conserved first and last residue. The listing skips clone size in some rows; elsewhere it reads once, few, many or a size class.

J,V,size,CDR3
TRBJ2-3,TRBV5-1,NA,CASSLTRDGTDTQYF
TRBJ2-5,TRBV10-2,NA,CASSEEGILQETQYF
TRBJ1-5,TRBV12-3/TRBV12-4,NA,CASRARDRSIQPQHF
TRBJ2-2,TRBV9,NA,CASSVAGMNTGELFF
TRBJ1-1,TRBV3-1,NA,CASSQDSGRGTEAFF
TRBJ2-7,TRBV13,NA,CASSPSLDGGRRLEEQYF
TRBJ1-5,TRBV4-1,NA,CASSQVYSGNQPQHF
TRBJ2-2,TRBV7-8,medium-sized,CASSLALGAGGELFF
TRBJ2-1,TRBV27,NA,CASSPFGTGVNEQFF
TRBJ1-1,TRBV29-1,NA,CSVEPPTGANTEAFF
TRBJ1-3,TRBV4-1,NA,CASSQDTGSGNTIYF
TRBJ2-1,TRBV24-1,NA,CATSDFNNEQFF
TRBJ2-1,TRBV6-5,NA,CASSYGQGASEQFF
TRBJ2-5,TRBV11-2,NA,CASSPVTETQYF
TRBJ2-3,TRBV7-6,NA,CASSYKGDTQYF
TRBJ2-3,TRBV25-1,NA,CASSELGTQYF
TRBJ2-7,TRBV27,NA,CASNGGGARIEQYF
TRBJ2-2,TRBV6-2/TRBV6-3,NA,CASSSSRHTGELFF
TRBJ2-5,TRBV9,NA,CASSEDIQETQYF
TRBJ2-1,TRBV12-5,NA,CASGLVQGGNEQFF
TRBJ2-3,TRBV12-3/TRBV12-4,NA,CASTPPGLAGERDTQYF